Included here is one T cell receptor beta chain sequence, with context. The sample is drawn from a study of blood T cell repertoires in COVID-19. The germline V gene has CDR1 PRHDT and CDR2 FYEKMQ (reference sequence). The ends were cut back, 3 bases at V and 0 bases at J, with 14 bases in the middle. The CDR3 is 17 residues long. Participants came from some 23 US areas, aged about 18 to 89 years. Cohort 3 donors counted as recovered after two negative PCRs, clearance, or resolved symptoms. As originally analysed: Nucleated cell number was recorded as an estimate derived from reference gene primer amplification. The method was immunoSEQ multiplex PCR; TCRdb's version includes in-frame clones alone and lacks a portion of them. The DNA was the basis for D and trimming; V, J and clone size are from that table. This sample has under 450,000 clones, with less than 90% found just once.

The chain employs TRBV13 and TRBJ1-4, with D perhaps matching TRBD1 (5 bases). The sequenced material came from PBMCs or T cells enriched from blood (not recorded which). The sequence was collected from a woman aged 50 to 60 who had recovered from COVID-19. The CDR3 coding sequence is TGTGCCAGCAGCTTCCGGGGGTGGGGCACAACTAATGAAAAACTGTTTTTT. Encoded protein: CASSFRGWGTTNEKLFF. The whole variable domain, filled in from reference TRBV13 and TRBJ1-4, reads AAGVIQSPRHLIKEKRETATLKCYPIPRHDTVYWYQQGPGQDPQFLISFYEKMQSDKGSIPDRFSAQQFSDYHSELNMSSLELGDSALYFCASSFRGWGTTNEKLFFGSGTQLSVL.